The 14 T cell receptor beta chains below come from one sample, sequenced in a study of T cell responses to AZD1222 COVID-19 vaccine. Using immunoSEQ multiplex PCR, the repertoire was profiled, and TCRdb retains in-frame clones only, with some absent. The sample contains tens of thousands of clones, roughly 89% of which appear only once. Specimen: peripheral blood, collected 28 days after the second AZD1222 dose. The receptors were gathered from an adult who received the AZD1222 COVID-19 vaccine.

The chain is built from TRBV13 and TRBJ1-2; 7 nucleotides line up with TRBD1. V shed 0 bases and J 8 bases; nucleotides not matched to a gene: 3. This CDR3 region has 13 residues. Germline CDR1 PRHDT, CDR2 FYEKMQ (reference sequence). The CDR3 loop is CASSLGRRGGYTF. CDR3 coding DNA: TGTGCCAGCAGCTTAGGGCGCAGGGGGGGCTACACCTTC.

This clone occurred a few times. The CDR3 coding sequence is TGTGCCAGCAGTTTAGACCGTTATCAGCCCCAGCATTTT. This translates into CASSLDRYQPQHF. The gene calls are TRBV6-2 or TRBV6-3 and TRBJ1-5; D not resolved. This CDR3 is 13 amino acids long. Trimming took off 4 bases at V and 5 bases at J, with 9 bases between the two ends. In germline, CDR1 is MNHEY, CDR2 SVGEGT.

The CDR3 sequence is CATSDLRLGGLVFF. The DNA for the CDR3 is TGTGCCACCAGTGATTTGCGGTTAGGGGGTCTTGTCTTCTTT. The chain joins TRBV24-1 to TRBJ1-1, with TRBD1 as a possible D gene (6 bases). V was clipped by 0 bases and J by 14 bases, with 18 bases between them. The length of the CDR3 is 14 residues. From germline, CDR1 is KGHDR and CDR2 SFDVKD.

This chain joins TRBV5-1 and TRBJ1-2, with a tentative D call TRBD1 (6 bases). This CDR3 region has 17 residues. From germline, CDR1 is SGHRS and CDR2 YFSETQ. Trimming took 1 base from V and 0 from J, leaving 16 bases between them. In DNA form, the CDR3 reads TGCGCCAGCAGCTTGATTCCAGGGGAGCCGTCTAACTATGGCTACACCTTC. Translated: CASSLIPGEPSNYGYTF. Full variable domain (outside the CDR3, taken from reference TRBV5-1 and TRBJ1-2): KAGVTQTPRYLIKTRGQQVTLSCSPISGHRSVSWYQQTPGQGLQFLFEYFSETQRNKGNFPGRFSGRQFSNSRSEMNVSTLELGDSALYLCASSLIPGEPSNYGYTFGSGTRLTVV.

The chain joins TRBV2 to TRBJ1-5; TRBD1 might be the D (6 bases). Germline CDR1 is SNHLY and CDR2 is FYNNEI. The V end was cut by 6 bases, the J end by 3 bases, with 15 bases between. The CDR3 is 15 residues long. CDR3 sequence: CASRAGVLNNQPQHF. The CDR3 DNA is TGTGCCAGCAGAGCAGGGGTTTTGAACAATCAGCCCCAGCATTTT.

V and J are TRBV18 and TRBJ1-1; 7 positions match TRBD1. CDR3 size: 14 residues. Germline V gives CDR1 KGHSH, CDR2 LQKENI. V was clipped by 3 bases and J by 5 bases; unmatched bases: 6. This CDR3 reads CASSPDRDQTEAFF. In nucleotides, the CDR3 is TGTGCCAGCTCACCTGACAGGGATCAAACTGAAGCTTTCTTT.

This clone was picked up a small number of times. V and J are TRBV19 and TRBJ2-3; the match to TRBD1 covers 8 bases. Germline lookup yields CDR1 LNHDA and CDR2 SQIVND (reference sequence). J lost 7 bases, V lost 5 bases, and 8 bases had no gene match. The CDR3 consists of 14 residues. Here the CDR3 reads CASSSRTGSYTQYF. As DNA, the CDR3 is TGTGCCAGTAGTTCAAGGACAGGGAGCTATACGCAGTATTTT.

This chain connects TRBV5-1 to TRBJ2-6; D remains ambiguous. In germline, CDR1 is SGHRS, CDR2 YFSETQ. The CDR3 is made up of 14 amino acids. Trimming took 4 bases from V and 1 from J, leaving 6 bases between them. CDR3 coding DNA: TGCGCCAGCAGCGTTTCATCTGGGGCCAACGTCCTGACTTTC. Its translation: CASSVSSGANVLTF.

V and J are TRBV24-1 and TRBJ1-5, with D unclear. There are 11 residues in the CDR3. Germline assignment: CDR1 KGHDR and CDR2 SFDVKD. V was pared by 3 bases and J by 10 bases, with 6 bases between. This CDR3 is CATSDGGPQHF. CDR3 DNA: TGTGCCACCAGTGATGGAGGCCCCCAGCATTTT.

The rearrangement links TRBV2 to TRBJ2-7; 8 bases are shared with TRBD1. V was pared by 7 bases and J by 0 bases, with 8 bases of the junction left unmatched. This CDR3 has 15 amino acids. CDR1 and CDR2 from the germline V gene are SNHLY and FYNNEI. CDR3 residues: CASKQTGGSSYEQYF. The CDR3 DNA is TGTGCCAGCAAACAAACAGGGGGTAGCTCCTACGAGCAGTACTTC.

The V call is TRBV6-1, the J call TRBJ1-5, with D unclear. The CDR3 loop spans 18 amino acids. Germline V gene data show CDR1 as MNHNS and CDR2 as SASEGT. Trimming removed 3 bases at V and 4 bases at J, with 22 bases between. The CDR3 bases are TGTGCCAGCAGTGAGGGTCCCTCTGGGGTCGGGTCTAATCAGCCCCAGCATTTT. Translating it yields CASSEGPSGVGSNQPQHF.

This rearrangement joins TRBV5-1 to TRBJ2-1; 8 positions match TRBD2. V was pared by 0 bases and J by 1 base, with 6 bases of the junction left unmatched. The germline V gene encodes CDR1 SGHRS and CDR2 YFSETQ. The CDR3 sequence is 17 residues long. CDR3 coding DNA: TGCGCCAGCAGCTTGGCCTGGTCTAGCGGGTCCTACAATGAGCAGTTCTTC. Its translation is CASSLAWSSGSYNEQFF. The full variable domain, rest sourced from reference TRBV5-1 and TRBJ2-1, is KAGVTQTPRYLIKTRGQQVTLSCSPISGHRSVSWYQQTPGQGLQFLFEYFSETQRNKGNFPGRFSGRQFSNSRSEMNVSTLELGDSALYLCASSLAWSSGSYNEQFFGPGTRLTVL.

The CDR3 loop reads CASSQGGGRDEQFF. The DNA for the CDR3 is TGCGCCAGCAGCCAAGGAGGCGGAAGGGATGAGCAGTTCTTC. This sequence joins TRBV4-3 and TRBJ2-1; no definite D call. CDR1 is LGHNA, CDR2 YSLEER, per germline. The CDR3 spans 14 residues. Trimming shortened V by 1 base and J by 8 bases, and 12 bases separated the two germline ends.

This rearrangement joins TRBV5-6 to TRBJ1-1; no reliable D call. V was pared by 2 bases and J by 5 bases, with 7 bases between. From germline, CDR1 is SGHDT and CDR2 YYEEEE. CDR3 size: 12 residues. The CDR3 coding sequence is TGTGCCAGCAGCTTTGTTGGGACTGAAGCTTTCTTT. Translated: CASSFVGTEAFF.